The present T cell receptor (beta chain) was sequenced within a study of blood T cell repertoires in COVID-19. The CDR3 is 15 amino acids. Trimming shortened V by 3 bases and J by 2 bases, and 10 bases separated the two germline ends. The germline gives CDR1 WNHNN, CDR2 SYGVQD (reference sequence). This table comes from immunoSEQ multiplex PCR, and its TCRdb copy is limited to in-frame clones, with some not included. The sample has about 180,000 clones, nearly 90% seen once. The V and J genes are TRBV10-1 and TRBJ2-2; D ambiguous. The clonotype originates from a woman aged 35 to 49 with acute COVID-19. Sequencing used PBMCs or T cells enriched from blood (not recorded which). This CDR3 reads CASSESVTNTGELFF. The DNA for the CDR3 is TGCGCCAGCAGTGAATCAGTAACAAACACCGGGGAGCTGTTTTTT.